These 20 T cell receptor beta chains were all obtained from the same sample, sequenced in a study of tumor and adjacent non-tumor tissue in lung cancer. The library came from three nested PCR rounds adapted from ARM-PCR protocols. TCRdb redid the calling of the multiplex PCR reads with MiXCR, one entry per CDR3 protein. The table records 110,000 or so distinct CDR3 sequences, about 61% of them present only once. This sample's RNA came from whole unsorted tissue. More than 3 cm separated this lung sample from the edge of the tumor. The sequenced material came from distant non-tumor lung tissue. These receptors all come from a man between 60 and 75 years old with non-small cell lung cancer.

Remarks on this clonotype: It may be a read error: a sequence one base away is much more abundant. CDR3 in DNA: TGCGCCAGCAGCTTGGGGCAGGGAGTTACCAACGAGCAGTACTTC. Translated: CASSLGQGVTNEQYF. V usage is TRBV5-1 and J usage is TRBJ2-7, with D perhaps matching TRBD1 or TRBD2 (5 bases each). CDR3 size: 15 residues. CDR1 and CDR2 from the germline V gene are SGHRS and YFSETQ. Trimming cost V 0 bases and J 5 bases, with 15 bases left between them.

With respect to this clonotype: With a much larger clone just one base away, this may be a read error. The chain employs TRBV20-1 and TRBJ1-6; D possibly corresponds to TRBD1 (5 bases). The CDR3 sequence is 14 residues long. In germline, CDR1 is DFQATT, CDR2 SNEGSKA (reference sequence). CDR3 sequence (DNA): TGCAGTACTAGGTCTTGGGGGGATAATTCACCCCTCCACTTT. Translation: CSTRSWGDNSPLHF.

With respect to this clonotype: A much larger clonotype is one base distant, so this may be a read error. The rearrangement joins TRBV7-9 to TRBJ2-6; possibly TRBD2 for D (6 bases). The CDR3 spans 15 residues. Trimming stripped 5 bases from V and 3 bases from J, with 11 bases between. Looked up from germline, CDR1 is SEHNR and CDR2 is FQNEAQ (reference sequence). The CDR3 nucleotides read TGTGCCAGCAGCATGGGGGGTTATGGGGCCAACGTCCTGACTTTC. It yields the protein CASSMGGYGANVLTF. Full variable domain (remainder filled in from reference TRBV7-9 and TRBJ2-6): DTGVSQNPRHKITKRGQNVTFRCDPISEHNRLYWYRQTLGQGPEFLTYFQNEAQLEKSRLLSDRFSAERPKGSFSTLEIQRTEQGDSAMYLCASSMGGYGANVLTFGAGSRLTVL.

As concerns this clonotype: This clone may be a read error of a much larger clone one base away. The CDR3 ends on some other residue instead of the conserved phenylalanine or tryptophan, so this is likely a read error. The J gene is TRBJ2-3, the V gene TRBV6-2 or TRBV6-3, with D perhaps matching TRBD1 or TRBD2 (5 bases each). Germline-derived CDR1 and CDR2 are MNHEY and SVGEGT. V was trimmed by 8 bases and J by 2 bases, leaving 17 bases between them. The CDR3 length is 15 residues. The CDR3 reads CASLPGRIFTDTQYI. The CDR3 DNA follows: TGTGCCAGCTTACCGGGACGCATCTTCACAGATACGCAGTATATT.

This chain connects TRBV19 to TRBJ2-1, with 8 bases aligning to TRBD2. CDR3 size: 16 residues. Germline assignment: CDR1 LNHDA and CDR2 SQIVND (reference sequence). With V trimmed by 3 bases and J by 4 bases, 8 bases remained unmatched. The DNA of the CDR3 is TGTGCCAGTAGTATTCGAGCGGGAGCGATTTACAATGAGCAGTTCTTC. Protein: CASSIRAGAIYNEQFF.

This clonotype was seen a few times. The rearrangement links TRBV20-1 to TRBJ2-3, with 8 bases aligning to TRBD2. The CDR3 contains 16 residues. Per germline, CDR1 DFQATT and CDR2 SNEGSKA (reference sequence). With 3 bases clipped from V and 4 bases from J, the junction kept 12 bases outside the gene matches. This CDR3 is CSARTSTSVRADTQYF. The CDR3 region has the DNA TGCAGTGCTAGGACCTCGACTAGCGTGAGAGCAGATACGCAGTATTTT.

Of note for this clonotype: The junction and the germline gene differ at one end; a read error may be behind it. V is TRBV4-3 and J is TRBJ2-1; 9 bases are shared with TRBD1. There are 16 residues in the CDR3. The germline CDR1 and CDR2 sequences are LGHNA and YSLEER. CDR3 nucleotide sequence: TGCGCAAGCAGCCAAGACTACGGGACAGGGACCAATGAGCACTCCTTC. It yields the protein CASSQDYGTGTNEHSF.

On this clonotype itself: The junction does not match germline at one end; this may be a read error. The rearrangement joins TRBV5-1 to TRBJ2-5, with D possibly matching TRBD2 (5 bases). Germline CDR1 is SGHRS and CDR2 is YFSETQ. The CDR3 spans 13 residues. The CDR3 reads CASRKRAQESQYF. The CDR3 DNA reads as TGCGCCAGCAGGAAGAGGGCTCAAGAGAGCCAGTACTTC.

In regard to this clonotype: This may arise from a read error, as a much more abundant clone is one base away. CDR3 nucleotides: TGTGACAGCAGCTTGGGACAGGGGGATCAGCCCCAGCATTTT. This gives the protein CDSSLGQGDQPQHF. The chain carries TRBV5-5 and TRBJ1-5, with 11 bases that match TRBD1. The CDR3 loop spans 14 amino acids. Germline values: CDR1 SGHKS, CDR2 YYEKEE (reference sequence).

With regard to this clonotype: The junction differs from germline at one of its ends, possibly a read error. CDR3 DNA sequence: TGTGCCAGCAGGGCCGGGACCGCCTTCAGCGGGGAGCTGCTTTTT. It yields the protein CASRAGTAFSGELLF. This rearrangement joins TRBV5-5 to TRBJ2-2; 7 positions agree with TRBD2. Germline V CDR1 and CDR2: SGHKS, YYEKEE (reference sequence). This CDR3 is 15 amino acids long.

In the case of this clonotype: A read error may be the cause here, since a much bigger clone is one base away. The V call is TRBV5-1, the J call TRBJ1-2; D is unclear. This CDR3 is 14 amino acids long. Germline lookup yields CDR1 SGHRS and CDR2 YFSETQ. The CDR3 sequence: CASTTGTDNYGYIF. The CDR3 DNA is TGCGCCAGCACAACCGGAACAGATAACTATGGCTACATCTTC.

In its sample, this clonotype was seen many times. The chain carries TRBV6-5 and TRBJ2-6, with a tentative D call TRBD2 (6 bases). Germline assignment: CDR1 MNHEY and CDR2 SVGAGI. There are 14 residues in the CDR3. V lost 8 bases to trimming and J lost 2 bases, with 10 bases between them. This CDR3 is CASGGGTGANVLTF. For the CDR3, the DNA is TGTGCCAGCGGTGGAGGGACTGGGGCCAACGTCCTGACTTTC.

This clonotype has at least ten counts. V and J are TRBV4-1 and TRBJ1-1; D gene ambiguous. The CDR3 consists of 14 residues. The ends were cut back, 2 bases at V and 4 bases at J, with 11 bases in the middle. Germline loops: CDR1 MGHRA, CDR2 YSYEKL. The CDR3 DNA reads TGCGCCAGCAGCCAAATCTTGGGCGGCACTGAAGCTTTCTTT. Protein sequence: CASSQILGGTEAFF.

This clonotype was recorded a few times. This rearrangement joins TRBV18 to TRBJ2-5, with D tentatively TRBD1 (6 bases). The CDR3 has 15 amino acids. Germline V gene data show CDR1 as KGHSH and CDR2 as LQKENI. The ends were cut back, 1 base at V and 0 bases at J, with 9 bases in the middle. The CDR3 DNA is TGTGCCAGCTCACCACGTACAGGGAACCAAGAGACCCAGTACTTC. Translating it yields CASSPRTGNQETQYF.

Regarding this clonotype: A much larger clone lies one base from this, so it may be a read error. This chain uses TRBV28 with TRBJ1-2; maybe TRBD1 (6 bases). The CDR3 totals 12 residues. CDR1 is MDHEN, CDR2 SYDVKM, per germline. Trimming removed 11 bases at V and 4 bases at J, with 14 bases between. The CDR3 DNA sequence: TGTGCCGGGCGGGACACGGCCTATGGCTACACCTTC. Residues: CAGRDTAYGYTF.

Regarding this clonotype: At one of its ends the junction is not consistent with the germline gene, which may arise from a read error. The gene calls are TRBV10-1 and TRBJ1-1; D not resolved. This CDR3 is built from 15 residues. Germline V CDR1 and CDR2: WNHNN, SYGVQD (reference sequence). This chain's CDR3 is CASSESAYPNSEAFF. CDR3 nucleotide sequence: TGCGCCAGCAGTGAGTCCGCTTATCCGAACAGTGAAGCTTTCTTC.

To note about this clonotype: A junction end diverges from the germline sequence, so it may reflect a read error. This chain uses TRBV25-1 with TRBJ2-7, with 7 bases identical to TRBD1. CDR1 and CDR2 (germline): MGHDK, SYGVNS. This CDR3 is 11 amino acids long. The CDR3 region has the DNA TGTGACAGCGCCCAGGGGGACGAGCAGTATTTC. It yields the protein CDSAQGDEQYF.

This clonotype was observed at least ten times. CDR3 nucleotide sequence: TGCAGTGCAACGGACAGGGCAACCCCCAATCAGCCCCAGCATTTT. Its protein product is CSATDRATPNQPQHF. The rearrangement links TRBV20-1 to TRBJ1-5; 8 bases fit TRBD1. CDR1 is DFQATT, CDR2 SNEGSKA, per germline (reference sequence). There are 15 residues in the CDR3. Trimming removed 6 bases from V and 3 bases from J; junction bases left unmatched: 10.

For this clonotype: Likely a read error: the CDR3 ends without its conserved phenylalanine or tryptophan. The V call is TRBV5-1, the J call TRBJ1-6; perhaps TRBD1 as D (5 bases). V was trimmed by 6 bases and J by 7 bases, leaving 17 bases between them. Germline V CDR1 and CDR2: SGHRS, YFSETQ. The CDR3 extends over 15 amino acids. CDR3 nucleotides: TGCGCCAGCATGACGGGACTAGGGTGGAATTCACCCCTCCACTTA. Encoded protein: CASMTGLGWNSPLHL.

As regards this clonotype: In this CDR3 the conserved last residue, phenylalanine or tryptophan, is missing, so a read error is likely. J is TRBJ2-5 and V is TRBV4-2, with D uncertain. The CDR3 has 15 amino acids. Trimming took off 1 base at V and 5 bases at J, with 14 bases between the two ends. Germline lookup yields CDR1 LGHNA and CDR2 YNFKEQ. The CDR3 spells CASSQADQPHETQYY. In DNA form, the CDR3 reads TGTGCCAGCAGCCAAGCGGATCAGCCTCATGAGACCCAGTACTAC.